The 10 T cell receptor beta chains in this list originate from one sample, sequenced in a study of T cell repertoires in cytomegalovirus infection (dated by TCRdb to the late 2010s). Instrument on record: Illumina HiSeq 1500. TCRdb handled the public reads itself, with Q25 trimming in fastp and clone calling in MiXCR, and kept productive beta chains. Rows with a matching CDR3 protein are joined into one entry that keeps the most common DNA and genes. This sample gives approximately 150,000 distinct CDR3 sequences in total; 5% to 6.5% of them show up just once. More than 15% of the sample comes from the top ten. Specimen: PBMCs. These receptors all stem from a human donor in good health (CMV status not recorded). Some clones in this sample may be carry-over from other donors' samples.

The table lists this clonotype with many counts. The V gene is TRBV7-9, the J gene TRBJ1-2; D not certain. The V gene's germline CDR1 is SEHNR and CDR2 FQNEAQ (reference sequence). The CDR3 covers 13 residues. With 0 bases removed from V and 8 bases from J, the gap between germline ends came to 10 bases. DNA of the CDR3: TGTGCCAGCAGCTTAGCCCAGATTCAGGGCTACACCTTC. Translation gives CASSLAQIQGYTF.

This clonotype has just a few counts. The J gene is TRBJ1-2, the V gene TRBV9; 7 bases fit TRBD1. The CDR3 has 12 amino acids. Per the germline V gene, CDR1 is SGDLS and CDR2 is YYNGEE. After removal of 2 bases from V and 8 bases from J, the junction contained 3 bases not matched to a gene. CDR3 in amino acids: CASSVTGNGYTF. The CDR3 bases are TGTGCCAGCAGCGTGACAGGGAACGGCTACACCTTC.

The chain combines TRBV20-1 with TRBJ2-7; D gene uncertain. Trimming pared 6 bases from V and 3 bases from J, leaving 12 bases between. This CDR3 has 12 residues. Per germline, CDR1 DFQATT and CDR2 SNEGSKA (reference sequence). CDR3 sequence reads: CSATPRNYEQYF. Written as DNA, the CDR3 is TGCAGTGCCACGCCCCGGAACTACGAGCAGTACTTC.

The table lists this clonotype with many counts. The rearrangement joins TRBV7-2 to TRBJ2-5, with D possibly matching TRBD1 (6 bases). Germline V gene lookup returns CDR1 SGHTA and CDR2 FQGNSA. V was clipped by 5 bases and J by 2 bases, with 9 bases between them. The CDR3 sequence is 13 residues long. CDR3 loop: CASSRTVQETQYF. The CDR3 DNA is TGTGCCAGCAGCCGGACAGTACAAGAGACCCAGTACTTC.

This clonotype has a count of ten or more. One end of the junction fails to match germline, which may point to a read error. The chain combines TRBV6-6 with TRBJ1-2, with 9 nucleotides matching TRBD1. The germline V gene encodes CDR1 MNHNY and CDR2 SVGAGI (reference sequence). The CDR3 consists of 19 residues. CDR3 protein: CASSRPTGTGKGAKYGYTF. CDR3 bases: TGTGCCAGCAGTCGTCCCACCGGGACAGGGAAGGGGGCTAAATATGGCTACACCTTC.

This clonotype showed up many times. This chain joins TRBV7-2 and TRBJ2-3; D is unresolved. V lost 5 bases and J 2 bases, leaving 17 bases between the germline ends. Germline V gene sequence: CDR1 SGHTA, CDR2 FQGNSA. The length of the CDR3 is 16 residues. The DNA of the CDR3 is TGTGCCAGCAGCACCGCTTGGACCTTACTCACAGATACGCAGTATTTT. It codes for CASSTAWTLLTDTQYF.

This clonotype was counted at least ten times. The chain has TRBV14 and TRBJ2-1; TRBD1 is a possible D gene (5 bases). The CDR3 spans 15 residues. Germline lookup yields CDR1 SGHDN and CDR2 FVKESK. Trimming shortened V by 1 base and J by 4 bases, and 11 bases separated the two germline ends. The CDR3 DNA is TGTGCCAGCAGCCAAGTTGGGGCGGTTTACAATGAGCAGTTCTTC. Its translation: CASSQVGAVYNEQFF.

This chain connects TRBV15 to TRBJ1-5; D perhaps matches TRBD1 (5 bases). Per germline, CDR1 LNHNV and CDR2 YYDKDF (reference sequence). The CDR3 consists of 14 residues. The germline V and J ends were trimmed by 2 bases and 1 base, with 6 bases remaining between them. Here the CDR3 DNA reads TGTGCCACCAGCAGACAGGGAAGCAATCAGCCCCAGCATTTT. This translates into CATSRQGSNQPQHF.

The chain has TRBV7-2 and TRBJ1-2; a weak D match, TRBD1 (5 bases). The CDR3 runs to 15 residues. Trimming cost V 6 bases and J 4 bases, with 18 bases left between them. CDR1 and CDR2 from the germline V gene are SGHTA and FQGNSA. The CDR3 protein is CASRNSGTTGYGYTF. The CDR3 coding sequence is TGTGCCAGCAGAAATTCCGGGACCACGGGCTATGGCTACACCTTC.

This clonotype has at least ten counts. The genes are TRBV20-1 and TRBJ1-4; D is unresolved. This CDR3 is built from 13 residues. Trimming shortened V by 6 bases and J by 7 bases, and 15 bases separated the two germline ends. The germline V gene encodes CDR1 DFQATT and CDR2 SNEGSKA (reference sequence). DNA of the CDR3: TGCAGTGCCCCTGGAGGGTCCAGTGAAAAACTGTTTTTT. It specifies CSAPGGSSEKLFF.